These T cell receptor beta chains were read from a single sample in a study of monozygotic twins with cystic fibrosis. Produced via immunoSEQ multiplex PCR; TCRdb's table is partial and in-frame only. This table has some 22,000 clones, roughly 97% appearing once. Source material: blood. These receptors all stem from a girl between 10 and 17 years old with cystic fibrosis. CDR3s include the opening cysteine and the closing phenylalanine or tryptophan. Each record gives: V gene, CDR3 length, CDR3 protein.

TRBV7-2,13,CASSPIPSVGEYF
TRBV7-9,15,CASSLTPGPTDTQYF
TRBV7-2,15,CASSLEAQSYNEQFF
TRBV7-9,15,CASLKSTGNYYGYTF
TRBV6-5,13,CASSLRVGQPQHF
TRBV4-3,18,CASSFSLAGGLDSDTQYF
TRBV27,14,CASSLETVPDTQYF
TRBV4-3,16,CASSQDFKTAGNTIYF
TRBV28,15,CASSLSDRANYGYTF
TRBV7-9,13,CASAPGVTYEQYF
TRBV5-4,15,CASSPGTGGSYEQYF
TRBV27,14,CASSLGQGVGEQYF
TRBV18,16,CASSPPGGSGNTEAFF
TRBV7-2,14,CASSLTSGRYEQYF
TRBV18,11,CASSPYPEAFF
TRBV19,13,CASKGGSDEKLFF
TRBV6-6,14,CASSYSSGSFEQYF
TRBV9,15,CASTRTDFMNTEAFF
TRBV6-1,12,CASSDHDQPQHF
TRBV2,16,CASSDRAGGPAYEQYF
TRBV2,13,CASSRASNEKLFF
TRBV28,14,CASSFTSSGNTIYF
TRBV6-6,12,CASSTRDLGAFF
TRBV7-2,17,CASTSPVRPSGANVLTF
TRBV10-3,18,CAISAWAGGHSGANVLTF
TRBV4-1,14,CASSPVARVGEAFF
TRBV27,15,CASSPSLQSYNEQFF
TRBV9,15,CASSPILGGTGELFF
TRBV15,18,CATSREWASGSNTDTQYF
TRBV2,14,CASSGRETNYGYTF
TRBV6-5,15,CASSYSYRSTYEQYF
TRBV9,14,CASSPWGGLAEAFF
TRBV20-1,11,CSGTGNGELFF
TRBV25-1,16,CASSEESGTLKETQYF
TRBV28,15,CASSLAGISYNEQFF
TRBV18,18,CASSPLARDSAGTGELFF
TRBV9,15,CASSVDGRAQETQYF
TRBV5-1,15,CASSFEGAGANVLTF
TRBV11-2,13,CASSLRGDQPQHF
TRBV11-2,16,CASSLGRTLIAYEQYF
TRBV27,14,CASSLSNRNQPQHF
TRBV19,13,CATRRGNGETQYF
TRBV18,13,CASSPGTGNTIYF
TRBV2,16,CASSDTAGGPYNEQFF
TRBV7-2,14,CASSLVRGWYEQYF
TRBV7-2,12,CASSLAGGSIYF
TRBV9,13,CASSVGLDNEQFF
TRBV4-3,13,CASSQDRDTEAFF
TRBV2,16,CASSEYRVTRSEKLFF